The source of this T cell receptor (delta chain) is a study of Vδ1+ human thymocytes. Germline loops: CDR1 TSWWSYY, CDR2 QGS. V lost 6 bases and J lost 1, with 15 bases in between. This CDR3 region has 15 residues. In regard to this clone: The antigen remains unidentified.

Alphabeta T cells were depleted, then CD3+ Vdelta1+ Vdelta2- thymocytes were FACS-sorted. Purity of the sorted Vdelta1+ thymocytes ranged from roughly 98% to 99.6%. Study-level results: TRD repertoires were essentially private, unlike widely shared TRG clonotypes. Approximately 19% of thymic delta-chain sequences were Vdelta2, with few Vdelta3, unlike blood Vdelta1+ controls. Thymic TRG and TRD repertoires appeared highly polyclonal.

The template was reverse-transcribed extracted RNA. Pooled V-gene forward primers with one constant-region reverse primer generated the CDR3 amplicons by multiplex PCR. TCRdb ran CATT on the multiplex PCR reads. This table has about 55,000 delta-chain clones, approximately 15% appearing once. V and J are TRDV1 and TRDJ1; no clear D gene. Sequencing input: Vdelta1+ gamma-delta thymocytes from the thymus. Subset given: FACS-sorted CD3+ TCRalphabeta- TCRVdelta1+ TCRVdelta2- thymocytes. This receptor was obtained from a boy less than two years old who had congenital heart surgery. CDR3 loop: CALGRACTVTDKLIF. DNA of the CDR3: TGTGCTCTTGGCCGAGCCTGTACCGTCACCGATAAACTCATCTTT.